This T cell receptor (beta chain) derives from a study of cytomegalovirus exposure and HLA in healthy donors. Study at large: From approximately 170 million T cells, an earlier analysis saw 120 million or so unique TCR beta sequences.

Remarks on this clone: Its antigen is unidentified.

Study-level results: Among TCR beta chains of equal frequency, HLA-associated ones were more clonally expanded in a later analysis. Later analysis showed TCR association rates varying by HLA locus, highest for DRB1 and lowest for HLA-C.

PCR involved 60 Vbeta and 13 Jbeta primers. Libraries were prepared by immunoSEQ multiplex PCR; TCRdb keeps only in-frame clonotypes and omits some of them. The table includes 150,000 to 200,000 clones, 75% to 85% detected once. The V and J ends lost 4 bases and 4 bases respectively, with 20 bases between them. CDR1 is SGHRS and CDR2 is YFSETQ in the germline V gene. CDR3 length equals 17 residues. The chain carries TRBV5-1 and TRBJ2-2; D is ambiguous. The source material was PBMCs. The sequence derives from a woman in her twenties or thirties in good health and CMV-seronegative. CDR3 coding DNA: TGCGCCAGCAGCCCGCTCCGTGCAGGCGAAGGCACCGGGGAGCTGTTTTTT. Its protein is CASSPLRAGEGTGELFF. Together with reference TRBV5-1 and TRBJ2-2, the CDR3 gives the full variable domain: KAGVTQTPRYLIKTRGQQVTLSCSPISGHRSVSWYQQTPGQGLQFLFEYFSETQRNKGNFPGRFSGRQFSNSRSEMNVSTLELGDSALYLCASSPLRAGEGTGELFFGEGSRLTVL.